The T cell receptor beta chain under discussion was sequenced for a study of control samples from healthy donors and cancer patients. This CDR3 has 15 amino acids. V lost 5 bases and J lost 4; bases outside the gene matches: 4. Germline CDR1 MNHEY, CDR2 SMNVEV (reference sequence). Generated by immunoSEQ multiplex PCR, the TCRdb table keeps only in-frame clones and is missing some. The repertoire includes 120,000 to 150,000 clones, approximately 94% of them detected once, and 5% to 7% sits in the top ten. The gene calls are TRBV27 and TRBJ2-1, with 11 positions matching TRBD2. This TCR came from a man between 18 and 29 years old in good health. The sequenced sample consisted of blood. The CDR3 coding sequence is TGTGCCAGCAGTCGACTAGCGGGGATATACAATGAGCAGTTCTTC. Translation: CASSRLAGIYNEQFF.